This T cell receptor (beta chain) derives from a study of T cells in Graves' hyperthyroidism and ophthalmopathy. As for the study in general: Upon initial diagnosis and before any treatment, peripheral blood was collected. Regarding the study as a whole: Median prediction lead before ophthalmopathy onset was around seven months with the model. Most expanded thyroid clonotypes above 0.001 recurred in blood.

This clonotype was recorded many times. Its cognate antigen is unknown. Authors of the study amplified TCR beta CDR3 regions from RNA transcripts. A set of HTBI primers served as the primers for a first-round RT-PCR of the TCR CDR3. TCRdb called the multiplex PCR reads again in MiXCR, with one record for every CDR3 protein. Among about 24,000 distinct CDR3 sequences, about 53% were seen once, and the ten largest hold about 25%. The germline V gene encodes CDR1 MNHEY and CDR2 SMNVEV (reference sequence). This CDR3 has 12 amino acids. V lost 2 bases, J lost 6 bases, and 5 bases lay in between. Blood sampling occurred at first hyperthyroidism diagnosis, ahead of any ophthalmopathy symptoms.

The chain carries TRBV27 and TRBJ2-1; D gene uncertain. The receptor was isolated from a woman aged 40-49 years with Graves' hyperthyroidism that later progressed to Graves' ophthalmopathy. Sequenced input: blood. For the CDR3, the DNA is TGTGCCAGCAGTTTAGTCGGCAATGAGCAGTTCTTC. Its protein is CASSLVGNEQFF.